Sequencing of this TCR beta chain was carried out in a study of T cell repertoires in aging, cancer and after chemotherapy. Rearranged V-D-J TRB sequences were amplified with a mixed TRB-A/B primer pool. One entry per CDR3 protein results from TCRdb running MiXCR on the multiplex PCR reads. Here the sample spans over 4,500 distinct CDR3 sequences, under 50% being singletons. In germline, CDR1 is MNHEY, CDR2 SVGAGI. V was trimmed by 5 bases and J by 3 bases, leaving 10 bases between them. The CDR3 extends over 13 amino acids. The template was genomic DNA from peripheral blood, not RNA. This clonotype is judged medium-sized (0.01 to 0.1%).

The TCR sequence derives from a human donor in good health. Sequenced: blood. The rearrangement uses TRBV6-5 and TRBJ2-5; D assignment may be TRBD1 or TRBD2 (6 bases each). The CDR3 coding sequence is TGTGCCAGCAGTCCGGGGGCGGAAGAGACCCAGTACTTC. This translates into CASSPGAEETQYF.